The 4 T cell receptor beta chains listed next were all sequenced from one sample in a study of T cell responses to AZD1222 COVID-19 vaccine. Sequencing was performed with immunoSEQ multiplex PCR; in TCRdb, only in-frame clones are kept and a portion is missing. The sample lists 80,000 to 95,000 clones, 90% occurring once. This specimen consisted of peripheral blood, obtained 28 days after the second AZD1222 dose. The receptors here all came from an adult who received the AZD1222 COVID-19 vaccine.

The chain has TRBV5-6 and TRBJ2-2, with 8 bases matching TRBD1. This CDR3 is 15 amino acids long. CDR1 is SGHDT, CDR2 YYEEEE, per germline. V lost 0 bases to trimming and J lost 5 bases; unmatched junction nucleotides: 3. In DNA, the CDR3 is TGTGCCAGCAGCTTGGAGGACAGGGAAACCGGGGAGCTGTTTTTT. Its translation is CASSLEDRETGELFF.

The V and J genes are TRBV2 and TRBJ1-4, with no clear D. V lost 6 bases to trimming and J lost 8 bases, with 16 bases between them. The CDR3 length is 14 residues. From germline, CDR1 is SNHLY and CDR2 FYNNEI. This chain's CDR3 is CASSAVLAGEKLFF. CDR3 nucleotides: TGTGCCAGCAGCGCGGTCCTAGCGGGAGAAAAACTGTTTTTT.

The V call is TRBV30, the J call TRBJ1-4; the D is unclear. Germline lookup yields CDR1 GTSNPN and CDR2 SVGIG (reference sequence). CDR3 length: 14 residues. The V end was cut by 0 bases, the J end by 7 bases, with 12 bases between. As DNA, the CDR3 is TGTGCCTGGAGTGTGGCGGGGATAGGTGAAAAACTGTTTTTT. Residues: CAWSVAGIGEKLFF.

The rearrangement joins TRBV9 to TRBJ1-2; a possible D gene is TRBD1 (6 bases). Germline V lookup: CDR1 SGDLS, CDR2 YYNGEE. CDR3 size: 14 residues. V lost 3 bases, J lost 4 bases, and 13 bases lay in between. Written as DNA, the CDR3 is TGTGCCAGCAGCGCCTCTCAGGGGAGCTATGGCTACACCTTC. Translation gives CASSASQGSYGYTF. The complete variable domain, with remaining parts taken from reference TRBV9 and TRBJ1-2, reads DSGVTQTPKHLITATGQRVTLRCSPRSGDLSVYWYQQSLDQGLQFLIQYYNGEERAKGNILERFSAQQFPDLHSELNLSSLELGDSALYFCASSASQGSYGYTFGSGTRLTVV.